This TCR beta chain was found in a study of identical twins. The study's findings and limits: Carriage of fewer insertions was seen in abundant cord blood beta clonotypes, whereas memory repertoires showed none. Models, which agreed with sharing between unrelated individuals, nonetheless underestimated the out-of-frame TCR alpha sharing seen in monozygotic twins. Invariant MAIT and iNKT cells could partly confound zero-insertion analyses.

The ends lost 2 bases at V and 4 bases at J; junction bases unmatched: 12. The CDR3 has 17 amino acids. Germline V lookup: CDR1 LGHDT, CDR2 YNNKEL (reference sequence). The authors used template switching to add a universal primer site and gave cDNA unique molecular identifiers. TCRdb reprocessed the 5' RACE reads via MiXCR and lists one record per CDR3 protein. The table includes 1.5 million to 2 million distinct CDR3 sequences, about 30% detected once. Only a few counts were recorded for this clonotype. Its antigen is unknown. This TCR came from a newborn girl in good health. The source material was cord blood. This chain uses TRBV3-1 with TRBJ2-7, with TRBD2 identical over 9 bases. In DNA form, the CDR3 reads TGTGCCAGCAGCCAAAACCTCGGGGCTAGCGGGAAATACGAGCAGTACTTC. This codes for CASSQNLGASGKYEQYF.